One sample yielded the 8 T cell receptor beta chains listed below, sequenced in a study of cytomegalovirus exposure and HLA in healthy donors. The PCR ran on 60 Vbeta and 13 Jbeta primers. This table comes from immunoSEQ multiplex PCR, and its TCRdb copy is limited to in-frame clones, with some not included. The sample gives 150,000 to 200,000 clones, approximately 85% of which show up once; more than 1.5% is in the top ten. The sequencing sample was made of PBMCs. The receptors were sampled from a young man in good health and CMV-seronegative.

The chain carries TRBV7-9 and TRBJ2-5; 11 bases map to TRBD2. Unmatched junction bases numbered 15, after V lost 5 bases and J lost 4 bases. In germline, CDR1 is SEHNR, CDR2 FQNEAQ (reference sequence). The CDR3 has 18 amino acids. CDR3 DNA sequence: TGTGCCAGCAGCCCACCTAGGGTCGTAGCGGGGGGGCTAGAGACCCAGTACTTC. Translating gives CASSPPRVVAGGLETQYF.

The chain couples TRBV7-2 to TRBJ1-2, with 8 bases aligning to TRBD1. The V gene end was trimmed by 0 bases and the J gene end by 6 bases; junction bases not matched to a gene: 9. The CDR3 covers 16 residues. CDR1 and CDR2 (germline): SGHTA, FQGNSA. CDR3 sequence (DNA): TGTGCCAGCAGCTTAGCGACAGGGGCGCACTATGATGGCTACACCTTC. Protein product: CASSLATGAHYDGYTF.

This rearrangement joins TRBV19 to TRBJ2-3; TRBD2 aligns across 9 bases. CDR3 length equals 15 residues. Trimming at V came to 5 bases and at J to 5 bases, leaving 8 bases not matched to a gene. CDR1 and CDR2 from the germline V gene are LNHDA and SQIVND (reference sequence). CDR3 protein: CASSSRTSERDTQYF. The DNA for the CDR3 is TGTGCCAGTAGTTCGAGGACTAGCGAGCGAGATACGCAGTATTTT. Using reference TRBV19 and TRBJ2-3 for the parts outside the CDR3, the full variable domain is DGGITQSPKYLFRKEGQNVTLSCEQNLNHDAMYWYRQDPGQGLRLIYYSQIVNDFQKGDIAEGYSVSREKKESFPLTVTSAQKNPTAFYLCASSSRTSERDTQYFGPGTRLTVL.

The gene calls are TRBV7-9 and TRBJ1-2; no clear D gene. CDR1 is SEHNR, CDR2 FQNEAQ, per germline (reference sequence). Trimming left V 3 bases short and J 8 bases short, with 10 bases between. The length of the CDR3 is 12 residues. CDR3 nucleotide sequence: TGTGCCAGCAGCTTGGGAGGTGGCGGCTACACCTTC. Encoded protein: CASSLGGGGYTF.

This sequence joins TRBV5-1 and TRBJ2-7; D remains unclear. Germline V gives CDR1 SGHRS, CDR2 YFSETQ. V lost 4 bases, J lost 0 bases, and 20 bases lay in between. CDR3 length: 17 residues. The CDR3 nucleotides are TGCGCCAGCAGCCGAAGGCTGGGCGAATCCTCCTCCTACGAGCAGTACTTC. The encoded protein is CASSRRLGESSSYEQYF.

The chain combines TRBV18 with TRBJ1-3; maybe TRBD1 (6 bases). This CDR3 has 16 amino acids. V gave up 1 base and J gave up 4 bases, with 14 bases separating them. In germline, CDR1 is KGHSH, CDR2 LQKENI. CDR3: CASSPLDGGTGNTIYF. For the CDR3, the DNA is TGTGCCAGCTCACCACTTGATGGGGGCACAGGAAACACCATATATTTT.

CDR3 protein: CASSLSAEVGTQYF. As DNA, the CDR3 is TGTGCCAGCAGCTTATCAGCGGAAGTAGGGACCCAGTACTTC. The chain recombines TRBV7-3 with TRBJ2-5, with D possibly being TRBD2 (5 bases). The CDR3 consists of 14 residues. V lost 2 bases to trimming and J lost 7 bases, with 14 bases between them. Germline V gene lookup returns CDR1 SGHTA and CDR2 FQGTGA.

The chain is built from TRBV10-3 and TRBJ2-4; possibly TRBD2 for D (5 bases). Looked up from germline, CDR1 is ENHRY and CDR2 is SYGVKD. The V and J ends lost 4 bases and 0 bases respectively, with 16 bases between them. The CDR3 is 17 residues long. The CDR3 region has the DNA TGTGCCATCAGTGCAGGTAGGGAGTACCTAGCCAAAAACATTCAGTACTTC. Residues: CAISAGREYLAKNIQYF.